One T cell receptor beta chain is described in this entry. This entry belongs to a study of blood T cell repertoires in COVID-19. Looking at the study overall: The origin of the acute and convalescent COVID-19 samples was the United States, Italy and Spain. From T cells, B-cell-depleted T cells, or PBMCs came the material, which was cDNA or gDNA.

The junction had 3 bases not matched to a gene; V was cut back by 1 base and J by 2 bases. The CDR3 has 15 residues. The germline gives CDR1 LNHDA, CDR2 SQIVND (reference sequence). Under the authors' procedure: Reference gene primer amplification yielded estimated nucleated cell counts. Measured with immunoSEQ multiplex PCR; TCRdb has only the in-frame clones, and not every one. Clonal size and the V and J genes are those of that table, whereas D and trimming came from the DNA. The sample has fewer than 400,000 clones; approximately 85% are singletons. All recovered Cohort 3 donors got two negative PCRs, got clearance, or saw symptom resolution.

The source of this sequence is a man aged 25-45 years who had recovered from COVID-19. V usage is TRBV19 and J usage is TRBJ2-5, with TRBD1 matching over 8 bases. The material sequenced was PBMCs or T cells enriched from blood (not recorded which). The CDR3 coding sequence is TGTGCCAGTAGTATAGGTCGGGACAGGCAAGAGACCCAGTACTTC. Protein sequence: CASSIGRDRQETQYF.